This T cell receptor (beta chain) appears in the sequencing data of a study of post-analysis software for immune sequencing data. This clonotype was found a few times. The target antigen is unknown. Unique molecular identifiers featured in each of the TCR beta cDNA libraries. In TCRdb, the PCR reads were re-called with MiXCR into one record per CDR3 protein. The profile shows approximately 400,000 distinct CDR3 sequences, roughly 36% of them singletons. General study results and limits: Elevated frequency relative to controls characterized about 5 TRBV segments in patients, TRBV5-6, TRBV5-1 and TRBV20-1 among them.

Germline V gives CDR1 SGHDT, CDR2 YYEEEE. This CDR3 contains 15 residues. V was pared by 4 bases and J by 3 bases, with 9 bases of the junction left unmatched. The source is a girl between 10 and 17 years old with multiple sclerosis. The sample comprised blood. V gene TRBV5-6 combines with J gene TRBJ2-7; 8 positions agree with TRBD1. CDR3 sequence (DNA): TGTGCCAGCAGCCCACCGGGACAGGTATACTACGAGCAGTACTTC. Translating gives CASSPPGQVYYEQYF.